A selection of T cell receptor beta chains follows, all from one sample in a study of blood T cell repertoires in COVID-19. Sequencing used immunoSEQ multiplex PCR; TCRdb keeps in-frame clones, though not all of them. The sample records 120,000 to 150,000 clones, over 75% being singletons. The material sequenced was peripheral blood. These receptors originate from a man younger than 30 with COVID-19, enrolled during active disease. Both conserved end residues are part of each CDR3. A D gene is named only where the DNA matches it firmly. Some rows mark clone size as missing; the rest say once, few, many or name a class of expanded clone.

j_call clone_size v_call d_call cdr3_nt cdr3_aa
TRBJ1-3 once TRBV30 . TGTGCCTGGAGCCCAGGAAACACCATATATTTT CAWSPGNTIYF
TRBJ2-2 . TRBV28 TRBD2 TGTGCCAGCAGTTCCGGACTAGCGCAGGGAACCGGGGAGCTGTTTTTT CASSSGLAQGTGELFF
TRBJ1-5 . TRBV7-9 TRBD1 TGTGCCAGCAGCTCGGGACAGCCAAATAGCAATCAGCCCCAGCATTTT CASSSGQPNSNQPQHF
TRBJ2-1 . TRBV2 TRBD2 TGTGCCAGCAGTGAAGATTTAGCGGGAGGGAGAGGAGATGAGCAGTTCTTC CASSEDLAGGRGDEQFF
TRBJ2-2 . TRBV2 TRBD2 TGTGCCAGCAGTTACCTCGGACTAGCGGGAGGCGGGGAGCTGTTTTTT CASSYLGLAGGGELFF
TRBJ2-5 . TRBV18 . TGTGCCAGCTCATCTCAAGAGACCCAGTACTTC CASSSQETQYF
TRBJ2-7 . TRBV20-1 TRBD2 TGCAGTGCTAGTTCTTCCGCGGGACTATCTAACGAGCAGTACTTC CSASSSAGLSNEQYF
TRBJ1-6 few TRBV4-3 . TGCGCCAGCAGCCAAGCGGTGTCAGGGCGACCTAATTCACCCCTCCACTTT CASSQAVSGRPNSPLHF
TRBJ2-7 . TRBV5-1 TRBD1 TGCGCCAGCAGCTGGGACAGGAGCTACGAGCAGTACTTC CASSWDRSYEQYF
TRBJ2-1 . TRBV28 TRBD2 TGTGCCAGCAGTTATAGGACTAGCGGTACCCTGGGCAATGAGCAGTTCTTC CASSYRTSGTLGNEQFF
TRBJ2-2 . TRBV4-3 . TGCGCCAGCAGCCAAGATGGCGGGACAGAGTATAGCGGGGAGCTGTTTTTT CASSQDGGTEYSGELFF
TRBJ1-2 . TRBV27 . TGTGCCAGCAGTTTCAACCCGGGACATTGGTATGGCTACACCTTC CASSFNPGHWYGYTF
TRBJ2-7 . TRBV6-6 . TGTGCCAGCAGTTACCAATCTGGAGGTGAGCAGTACTTC CASSYQSGGEQYF
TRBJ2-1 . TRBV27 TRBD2 TGTGCCAGCAGCCTTCCGGGACTAGCGGGATGGGGTGAGCAGTTCTTC CASSLPGLAGWGEQFF
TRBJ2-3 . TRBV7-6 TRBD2 TGTGCCAGCAGCAAAGACCTTAGCGGGAGGTGGCGCACAGATACGCAGTATTTT CASSKDLSGRWRTDTQYF
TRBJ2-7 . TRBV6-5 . TGTGCCAGCAGGGATGGGCATAGGCCCTACGAGCAGTACTTC CASRDGHRPYEQYF
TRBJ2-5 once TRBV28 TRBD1 TGTGCCAGCAGTTTAGGGACAGGGGGTGGGGAGACCCAGTACTTC CASSLGTGGGETQYF
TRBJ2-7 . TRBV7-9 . TGTGCCAGCAGCTCGCCAGACAGCAAGCAGTACTTC CASSSPDSKQYF
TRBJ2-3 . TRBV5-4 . TGTGCCAGCAGTAGGGCGTGGGGGCTCACAGATACGCAGTATTTT CASSRAWGLTDTQYF
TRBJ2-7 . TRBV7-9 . TGTGCCAGCAGCAGTTGGGCCAAATCCTACGAGCAGTACTTC CASSSWAKSYEQYF
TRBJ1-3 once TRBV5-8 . TGTGCCAGCAGCTTCGGACAGCCGAACACCATATATTTT CASSFGQPNTIYF
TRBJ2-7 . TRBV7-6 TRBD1 TGTGCCAGCAGCTTAGAGGGGGCGGTTGGCTACGAGCAGTACTTC CASSLEGAVGYEQYF
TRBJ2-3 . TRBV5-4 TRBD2 TGTGCCAGCAGCCCGGTACGGACTAGCGGCACAGATACGCAGTATTTT CASSPVRTSGTDTQYF
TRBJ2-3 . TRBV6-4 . TGTGCCAGCAGTGACTCAACAGGGTCCACAGATACGCAGTATTTT CASSDSTGSTDTQYF
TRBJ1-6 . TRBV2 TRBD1 TGTGCCAGCAGACTAACCGGGACAGGGGGCAAATCACCCCTCCACTTT CASRLTGTGGKSPLHF
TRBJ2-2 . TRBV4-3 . TGCGCCAGCAGCCAGAAACAGGGTTGGCCCGGGGAGCTGTTTTTT CASSQKQGWPGELFF
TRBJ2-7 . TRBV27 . TGTGCCAGCAGTCCCCACCTAGCCTACGAGCAGTACTTC CASSPHLAYEQYF